Listed below are T cell receptor beta chains from one sample, sequenced in a study of monozygotic twins with inflammatory bowel disease. TCRdb re-called the 5' RACE reads and catalogs CDR3 proteins one per entry, DNA excluded. The sample data list just over 300,000 distinct CDR3 sequences. The sequenced sample consisted of blood. The receptors derive from a human donor with ulcerative colitis or Crohn's disease, or a healthy co-twin of an affected twin (not recorded which). CDR3s include the opening cysteine and the closing phenylalanine or tryptophan. The order of the fields is J gene, V gene, CDR3 protein.

J gene: TRBJ2-7
V gene: TRBV28
CDR3 protein: CASSLDTDYEQYF

J gene: TRBJ2-7
V gene: TRBV10-3
CDR3 protein: CAISASGEQYF

J gene: TRBJ1-5
V gene: TRBV12-3/TRBV12-4
CDR3 protein: CASSLALTENSNQPQHF

J gene: TRBJ2-7
V gene: TRBV20-1
CDR3 protein: CSATEGPYLYEQYF

J gene: TRBJ2-1
V gene: TRBV14
CDR3 protein: CASSQGFNNEQFF

J gene: TRBJ1-5
V gene: TRBV6-1
CDR3 protein: CASSPGSGKHNQPQHF

J gene: TRBJ2-3
V gene: TRBV4-2
CDR3 protein: CASSVSGGEDTQYF

J gene: TRBJ2-1
V gene: TRBV5-1
CDR3 protein: CASSWQGSYNEQFF

J gene: TRBJ2-7
V gene: TRBV7-2
CDR3 protein: CASSLGRDISYEQYF

J gene: TRBJ2-1
V gene: TRBV7-9
CDR3 protein: CASSSPGLAGYEQFF

J gene: TRBJ1-2
V gene: TRBV20-1
CDR3 protein: CSASTGGYGYTF

J gene: TRBJ1-4
V gene: TRBV7-8
CDR3 protein: CASSLSVGRTANEKLFF

J gene: TRBJ1-1
V gene: TRBV4-3
CDR3 protein: CASSHPGAGMGTEAFF

J gene: TRBJ1-3
V gene: TRBV4-3
CDR3 protein: CASSQDTGGLNTIYF

J gene: TRBJ2-4
V gene: TRBV2
CDR3 protein: CASSVSGTGGFVAKNIQYF

J gene: TRBJ1-1
V gene: TRBV7-3
CDR3 protein: CASSLTAGVRGRSTEAFF

J gene: TRBJ1-6
V gene: TRBV20-1
CDR3 protein: CSASHRGDLSPLHF

J gene: TRBJ2-2
V gene: TRBV7-8
CDR3 protein: CASRGGLRNTGELFF

J gene: TRBJ1-5
V gene: TRBV6-4
CDR3 protein: CASSDSLARQGEDNSNQPQHF

J gene: TRBJ2-2
V gene: TRBV12-3/TRBV12-4
CDR3 protein: CASSPSLTGNTGELFF

J gene: TRBJ2-2
V gene: TRBV9
CDR3 protein: CASCDGTGIGELFF

J gene: TRBJ2-1
V gene: TRBV12-3/TRBV12-4
CDR3 protein: CASTPSGSGEQFF